The 25 T cell receptor beta chains below come from one sample, sequenced in a study of T-cell memory formation after mild COVID-19. TCRdb reanalysed the 5' RACE reads using MiXCR and keeps one entry per CDR3 protein. The sample carries about 190,000 distinct CDR3 sequences, around 27% recorded once. The sample taken for sequencing was PBMCs or a T cell subset sorted from them (not recorded which). These receptors were collected from an adult woman who had mild COVID-19 (a few samples of this study predate the infection). Cell type and time point are not known.

The chain employs TRBV7-2 and TRBJ2-7; tentatively, D is TRBD2 (6 bases). Germline V gene data show CDR1 as SGHTA and CDR2 as FQGNSA. The CDR3 covers 15 residues. V was trimmed by 0 bases and J by 0 bases, leaving 9 bases between them. CDR3 sequence reads: CASSLAREVSYEQYF. DNA of the CDR3: TGTGCCAGCAGCTTAGCGAGGGAGGTCTCCTACGAGCAGTACTTC.

The J gene is TRBJ2-3, the V gene TRBV20-1; D remains ambiguous. With 5 bases removed from V and 6 bases from J, the gap between germline ends came to 9 bases. The V gene's germline CDR1 is DFQATT and CDR2 SNEGSKA (reference sequence). This CDR3 spans 11 amino acids. CDR3 nucleotides: TGCAGTGCTTCTGTCGTGGATACGCAGTATTTT. It codes for CSASVVDTQYF.

There are a few counts of this clonotype. The chain combines TRBV25-1 with TRBJ1-6; TRBD1 aligns across 7 bases. V was clipped by 4 bases and J by 6 bases; unmatched bases: 6. CDR3 length: 15 amino acids. The V gene's germline CDR1 is MGHDK and CDR2 SYGVNS. CDR3: CASSGNRGSNSPLHF. The CDR3 region has the DNA TGTGCCAGCAGTGGAAACAGGGGAAGTAATTCACCCCTCCACTTT.

The chain combines TRBV19 with TRBJ2-5; no firm D call. With 5 bases removed from V and 5 bases from J, the gap between germline ends came to 18 bases. The germline gives CDR1 LNHDA, CDR2 SQIVND (reference sequence). The CDR3 covers 15 residues. CDR3 DNA sequence: TGTGCCAGTAGTGCACAACTGTCCGATGGGGAGACCCAGTACTTC. Encoded protein: CASSAQLSDGETQYF.

This clonotype has a handful of counts. V usage is TRBV6-2 or TRBV6-3 and J usage is TRBJ2-4, with D possibly TRBD2 on 5 matching bases. V lost 4 bases, J lost 6 bases, and 28 bases lay in between. The CDR3 contains 19 residues. CDR1 is MNHEY and CDR2 is SVGEGT in the germline V gene. DNA for the CDR3: TGTGCCAGCAGTTTCGGGTCATTAACACGGGGAGAGTTCCTAAACATTCAGTACTTC. This codes for CASSFGSLTRGEFLNIQYF.

This clonotype was seen a handful of times. This chain uses TRBV12-5 with TRBJ2-3, with D unresolved. The V and J ends lost 1 base and 2 bases respectively, with 7 bases between them. Germline V CDR1 and CDR2: LGHNT, FRNRAP. This CDR3 spans 14 amino acids. In nucleotides, the CDR3 is TGTGCTAGTGGTTTGGGGTTCGCCACAGATACGCAGTATTTT. Translated, it gives CASGLGFATDTQYF.

In this sample, this clonotype turned up a few times. The chain links TRBV20-1 to TRBJ2-7; D unresolved. The CDR3 is 15 residues long. Germline V gives CDR1 DFQATT, CDR2 SNEGSKA (reference sequence). V lost 3 bases to trimming and J lost 6 bases, with 21 bases between them. The CDR3, as DNA: TGCAGTGCTAGGGGGTTCGGCACTGGCTGGGGCGAGCAGTACTTC. This translates into CSARGFGTGWGEQYF.

This clonotype showed up just a few times. J is TRBJ2-1 and V is TRBV10-3; 12 bases are shared with TRBD2. The CDR3 contains 15 residues. J gave up 4 bases and V 4 bases, and 2 bases lay outside the gene matches. Per germline, CDR1 ENHRY and CDR2 SYGVKD. CDR3 residues: CAISGLAGVYNEQFF. CDR3 DNA: TGTGCCATCAGTGGACTAGCGGGAGTATACAATGAGCAGTTCTTC.

This clonotype was counted many times. V usage is TRBV4-1 and J usage is TRBJ2-2; D is possibly TRBD2 (7 bases). From germline, CDR1 is MGHRA and CDR2 YSYEKL. The CDR3 has 17 residues. V was trimmed by 1 base and J by 4 bases, leaving 16 bases between them. This CDR3 reads CASSQGVGGASTGELFF. Written as DNA, the CDR3 is TGCGCCAGCAGCCAAGGTGTTGGGGGGGCGAGCACCGGGGAGCTGTTTTTT.

This clonotype was picked up many times. This chain connects TRBV5-1 to TRBJ2-1, with 8 bases fitting TRBD1. J lost 7 bases, V lost 2 bases, and 5 bases had no gene match. Germline V gives CDR1 SGHRS, CDR2 YFSETQ. CDR3 size: 14 residues. CDR3: CASSFQGAGNEQFF. CDR3 DNA sequence: TGCGCCAGCAGCTTTCAGGGGGCAGGGAATGAGCAGTTCTTC. Looking up the rest from reference TRBV5-1 and TRBJ2-1 gives the full variable domain: KAGVTQTPRYLIKTRGQQVTLSCSPISGHRSVSWYQQTPGQGLQFLFEYFSETQRNKGNFPGRFSGRQFSNSRSEMNVSTLELGDSALYLCASSFQGAGNEQFFGPGTRLTVL.

The chain joins TRBV5-1 to TRBJ2-1; unclear D gene. There are 13 residues in the CDR3. Trimming pared 0 bases from V and 9 bases from J, leaving 10 bases between. CDR1 is SGHRS and CDR2 is YFSETQ in the germline V gene. This chain's CDR3 is CASSLVARTEQFF. Written as DNA, the CDR3 is TGCGCCAGCAGCTTGGTGGCGAGGACTGAGCAGTTCTTC.

The genes are TRBV4-1 and TRBJ1-6; D gene ambiguous. The ends were cut back, 0 bases at V and 10 bases at J, with 13 bases in the middle. Germline V gives CDR1 MGHRA, CDR2 YSYEKL. This CDR3 has 15 amino acids. The CDR3 here is CASSQELVRGSPLHF. As DNA, the CDR3 is TGCGCCAGCAGCCAAGAACTGGTCCGCGGATCACCCCTCCACTTT.

The CDR3 loop is CASRSEDTYAEAFF. CDR3 sequence (DNA): TGTGCCAGCAGGTCGGAGGACACGTACGCTGAAGCTTTCTTT. The chain joins TRBV6-5 to TRBJ1-1, with D tentatively TRBD1 (5 bases). The CDR3 is 14 residues long. The V gene's germline CDR1 is MNHEY and CDR2 SVGAGI. The V gene lost 6 bases and the J gene lost 6 bases, with 17 bases spanning the gap.

This chain connects TRBV5-5 to TRBJ2-1; 8 bases are shared with TRBD2. Germline V gene sequence: CDR1 SGHKS, CDR2 YYEKEE (reference sequence). The CDR3 length is 13 residues. The ends lost 0 bases at V and 10 bases at J; junction bases unmatched: 3. CDR3 sequence (DNA): TGTGCCAGCAGCTTGGCGGGGGGGCGGGAGCAGTTCTTC. This codes for CASSLAGGREQFF.

This clonotype was observed a handful of times. The gene calls are TRBV11-3 and TRBJ2-3, with D possibly TRBD2 on 5 matching bases. This CDR3 is built from 14 residues. Germline V CDR1 and CDR2: SGHNT, YENEEA. The V and J ends lost 1 base and 6 bases respectively, with 11 bases between them. DNA of the CDR3: TGTGCCAGCAGCTTAGCGGGGATCTACGATACGCAGTATTTT. It specifies CASSLAGIYDTQYF.

CDR3 bases: TGTGCCAGCATTCCAGTAGGCCCCGGGGCATCCGAGCAGTACTTC. Translated: CASIPVGPGASEQYF. The chain recombines TRBV5-8 with TRBJ2-7; the D call may be TRBD1 or TRBD2 (5 bases each). V dropped 6 bases and J dropped 6 bases, with 22 bases sitting between them. This CDR3 contains 15 residues. Per germline, CDR1 SGHTS and CDR2 YDEGEE. The full variable domain, completed using reference TRBV5-8 and TRBJ2-7, is EAGVTQSPTHLIKTRGQQATLRCSPISGHTSVYWYQQALGLGLQFLLWYDEGEERNRGNFPPRFSGRQFPNYSSELNVNALELEDSALYLCASIPVGPGASEQYFGPGTRLTVT.

The table lists this clonotype with many counts. The chain is built from TRBV20-1 and TRBJ2-1, with TRBD1 identical over 7 bases. CDR1 and CDR2 from the germline V gene are DFQATT and SNEGSKA (reference sequence). Germline trimming cut 2 bases from V and 3 bases from J; bases unmatched to any gene: 7. The CDR3 extends over 15 amino acids. Here the CDR3 reads CSARRRDSNYNEQFF. In nucleotides, the CDR3 is TGCAGTGCTAGAAGACGGGACAGTAACTACAATGAGCAGTTCTTC.

This clonotype was observed a few times. The chain couples TRBV3-1 to TRBJ2-1, with D possibly TRBD1 on 5 matching bases. V dropped 4 bases and J dropped 0 bases, with 7 bases sitting between them. Germline values: CDR1 LGHDT, CDR2 YNNKEL (reference sequence). This CDR3 comprises 14 residues. CDR3 DNA sequence: TGTGCCAGCAGCCGAGACAGCTCCTACAATGAGCAGTTCTTC. It translates to CASSRDSSYNEQFF.

This clonotype occurred a few times. The CDR3, as DNA: TGTGCCAGCAGCAAAGTGGCGAGTAGCGGGGGGGCTGAGGATGAGCAGTTCTTC. It encodes CASSKVASSGGAEDEQFF. The J gene is TRBJ2-1, the V gene TRBV21-1; the table calls TRBD2, which could not be checked here. TRBV21-1 corresponds to a pseudogene. The CDR3 runs 18 residues.

This chain links TRBV5-1 with TRBJ2-3; 8 positions match TRBD2. V gave up 2 bases and J gave up 6 bases; unmatched junction bases: 8. This CDR3 comprises 15 residues. Per germline, CDR1 SGHRS and CDR2 YFSETQ. CDR3 loop: CASSFVRGGSDTQYF. The CDR3 DNA is TGCGCCAGCAGCTTCGTCCGCGGGGGGAGCGATACGCAGTATTTT.

This clonotype showed up just a few times. V and J are TRBV7-2 and TRBJ1-6; TRBD1 might be the D (6 bases). Germline V gene lookup returns CDR1 SGHTA and CDR2 FQGNSA. Trimming left V 2 bases short and J 6 bases short, with 8 bases between. The length of the CDR3 is 14 residues. The CDR3 sequence is CASSLQQGNSPLHF. The CDR3 nucleotides read TGTGCCAGCAGCTTACAACAGGGTAATTCACCCCTCCACTTT.

In this sample, this clonotype turned up a few times. This chain uses TRBV5-1 with TRBJ2-5; TRBD2 agrees at 14 bases. V shed 4 bases and J 4 bases; nucleotides not matched to a gene: 6. The CDR3 has 16 residues. Germline V gene lookup returns CDR1 SGHRS and CDR2 YFSETQ. CDR3: CASSIRLAGGGETQYF. CDR3 bases: TGCGCCAGCAGCATCCGACTAGCGGGAGGGGGAGAGACCCAGTACTTC.

J is TRBJ2-1 and V is TRBV5-1; D is tentatively TRBD1 or TRBD2 (5 bases each). The CDR3 is made up of 15 amino acids. Germline CDR1 is SGHRS and CDR2 is YFSETQ. V lost 5 bases and J 0 bases, leaving 12 bases between the germline ends. The DNA of the CDR3 is TGCGCCAGCAGAGTCGGGACGAGCTCCTACAATGAGCAGTTCTTC. Its protein product is CASRVGTSSYNEQFF.

CDR3: CASSLPLTGGKTEAFF. CDR3 in DNA: TGTGCCAGCAGCTTACCGCTTACGGGGGGAAAAACTGAAGCTTTCTTT. The chain has TRBV7-8 and TRBJ1-1, with D possibly being TRBD1 (5 bases). V was trimmed by 2 bases and J by 5 bases, leaving 18 bases between them. The CDR3 is 16 amino acids. Per the germline V gene, CDR1 is SGHVS and CDR2 is FQNEAQ.

This clonotype was seen more than once but under ten times. J is TRBJ2-5 and V is TRBV5-1; D assignment may be TRBD1 or TRBD2 (5 bases each). The germline V and J ends were trimmed by 4 bases and 1 base, with 17 bases remaining between them. From germline, CDR1 is SGHRS and CDR2 YFSETQ. The CDR3 covers 16 residues. The CDR3 DNA follows: TGCGCCAGCAGCGACCCGGGGCTGTCCCTCCAAGAGACCCAGTACTTC. Its protein product is CASSDPGLSLQETQYF. The variable domain in full, with the rest retrieved from reference TRBV5-1 and TRBJ2-5, is KAGVTQTPRYLIKTRGQQVTLSCSPISGHRSVSWYQQTPGQGLQFLFEYFSETQRNKGNFPGRFSGRQFSNSRSEMNVSTLELGDSALYLCASSDPGLSLQETQYFGPGTRLLVL.